These T cell receptor beta chains were read from a single sample in a study of cytomegalovirus exposure and HLA in healthy donors. Data came from immunoSEQ multiplex PCR; TCRdb stores just in-frame clones and leaves some out. The repertoire includes 150,000 to 200,000 clones, more than 85% of them detected once, and about 0.24% sits in the top ten. The sample was PBMCs. The receptors were gathered from a girl in the first two years of life in good health and CMV-seronegative. CDR3s include the opening cysteine and the closing phenylalanine or tryptophan. The order of the fields is J gene, clone size, D gene, V gene, CDR3 protein, CDR3 DNA. The D gene is left open where the match is weak. Clone size, where shown, is once, few, many, or a class for clones that have expanded.

TRBJ2-7	.	.	TRBV19	CASSPMGLSYEQYF	TGTGCCAGTAGCCCCATGGGCCTCTCCTACGAGCAGTACTTC
TRBJ1-2	.	.	TRBV30	CACSDRTHGYTF	TGTGCCTGTTCCGACAGGACCCATGGCTACACCTTC
TRBJ2-3	few	.	TRBV5-4	CASSLAGERTQYF	TGTGCCAGCAGCTTGGCGGGGGAGCGGACGCAGTATTTT
TRBJ2-5	.	TRBD1	TRBV6-6	CASSSGQGETQYF	TGTGCCAGCAGCTCCGGACAGGGGGAGACCCAGTACTTC
TRBJ1-3	.	.	TRBV16	CASSQSPQGRYSGNTIYF	TGTGCCAGCAGCCAATCTCCCCAGGGAAGGTACTCTGGAAACACCATATATTTT
TRBJ2-5	.	TRBD2	TRBV5-1	CASGRLAGFQETQYF	TGCGCCAGCGGCCGACTAGCGGGGTTTCAAGAGACCCAGTACTTC
TRBJ2-1	.	.	TRBV18	CASSPRNEQFF	TGTGCCAGCTCACCGCGAAATGAGCAGTTCTTC
TRBJ1-4	.	.	TRBV15	CATSRGRGGDEKLFF	TGTGCCACCAGCAGAGGGCGGGGAGGGGATGAAAAACTGTTTTTT
TRBJ2-2	.	.	TRBV19	CASSMLASANTGELFF	TGTGCCAGTAGTATGCTAGCCTCGGCGAACACCGGGGAGCTGTTTTTT
TRBJ2-7	.	.	TRBV4-3	CASSQDLGRAYEQYF	TGCGCCAGCAGCCAAGATCTCGGGCGGGCCTACGAGCAGTACTTC
TRBJ1-5	.	.	TRBV7-4	CASSFGRDGQPQHF	TGTGCCAGCAGCTTTGGCAGGGATGGTCAGCCCCAGCATTTT
TRBJ2-7	.	TRBD1	TRBV2	CASARQGAYYEQYF	TGTGCCAGTGCGCGACAGGGAGCCTACTACGAGCAGTACTTC
TRBJ2-7	.	TRBD1	TRBV10-3	CATGKGGGYEQYF	TGTGCCACCGGGAAAGGGGGCGGGTACGAGCAGTACTTC
TRBJ2-7	.	TRBD1	TRBV7-9	CASSFNRGSYEQYF	TGTGCCAGCAGTTTCAACAGGGGATCCTACGAGCAGTACTTC
TRBJ2-1	.	.	TRBV7-9	CASSLVGSQYNEQFF	TGTGCCAGCAGCTTAGTGGGTAGCCAATACAATGAGCAGTTCTTC
TRBJ2-5	.	.	TRBV6-5	CATPPRGQETQYF	TGTGCCACCCCCCCGAGAGGTCAAGAGACCCAGTACTTC
TRBJ1-2	.	TRBD1	TRBV15	CATSRDRDRGYYGYTF	TGTGCCACCAGCAGAGACCGGGACAGGGGCTACTATGGCTACACCTTC